These 26 T cell receptor beta chains were all obtained from the same sample, sequenced in a study of shared clonotypes between healthy human individuals. The repertoire was sequenced with immunoSEQ multiplex PCR; TCRdb's copy has only in-frame clones and lacks some. The sample lists approximately 500,000 clones, 90% to 96% occurring once. The sequenced sample consisted of naive CD4+ T cells sorted from blood. Subset reported: CD45RA+ positively selected. These TCRs come from a woman in her 30s in good health.

The CDR3 sequence is CASSSPASRGNEQFF. As DNA, the CDR3 is TGTGCCAGCAGCTCTCCGGCCTCCCGGGGCAATGAGCAGTTCTTC. This chain connects TRBV11-3 to TRBJ2-1; D is possibly TRBD2 (5 bases). This CDR3 has 15 residues. The V gene's germline CDR1 is SGHNT and CDR2 YENEEA. V was pared by 4 bases and J by 6 bases, with 16 bases between.

This chain uses TRBV5-1 with TRBJ1-1, with a tentative D call TRBD1 (6 bases). Per the germline V gene, CDR1 is SGHRS and CDR2 is YFSETQ. CDR3 length: 15 amino acids. Trimming cost V 5 bases and J 0 bases, with 14 bases left between them. CDR3 amino acids: CASRTGPVMNTEAFF. CDR3 DNA: TGCGCCAGCAGAACAGGGCCAGTTATGAACACTGAAGCTTTCTTT.

The rearrangement joins TRBV28 to TRBJ1-4; possible D gene TRBD1, 5 bases. The germline V and J ends were trimmed by 3 bases and 6 bases, with 11 bases remaining between them. CDR3 length: 14 amino acids. Germline values: CDR1 MDHEN, CDR2 SYDVKM. Written as DNA, the CDR3 is TGTGCCAGCAGTTTGGGAGGGGTCTATGAAAAACTGTTTTTT. As protein: CASSLGGVYEKLFF.

V gene TRBV5-1 combines with J gene TRBJ2-7; D may be TRBD2 (6 bases). CDR1 and CDR2 (germline): SGHRS, YFSETQ. The V end lost 2 bases, the J end lost 2 bases, and 8 bases lay between the germline ends. This CDR3 is built from 13 residues. CDR3 sequence: CASSFTSPYEQYF. As DNA, the CDR3 is TGCGCCAGCAGCTTTACTAGCCCCTACGAGCAGTACTTC.

The rearrangement joins TRBV27 to TRBJ2-4; D may be TRBD1 (5 bases). Per germline, CDR1 MNHEY and CDR2 SMNVEV (reference sequence). The CDR3 runs 17 residues. The V end lost 5 bases, the J end lost 0 bases, and 17 bases lay between the germline ends. This CDR3 is CASSPSRQLLAKNIQYF. In DNA, the CDR3 is TGTGCCAGCAGTCCCTCAAGACAGTTACTAGCCAAAAACATTCAGTACTTC.

The chain has TRBV7-8 and TRBJ2-7; 9 nucleotides line up with TRBD1. Trimming cost V 6 bases and J 4 bases; bases outside gene matches: 7. The germline CDR1 and CDR2 sequences are SGHVS and FQNEAQ. The CDR3 runs to 14 residues. The chain's CDR3 is CASRQHRGLYEQYF. The DNA of the CDR3 is TGTGCCAGCAGACAACACAGGGGGCTGTACGAGCAGTACTTC.

This clone was detected once. The CDR3 region is CASSLAGVGELFF. CDR3 coding DNA: TGCGCCAGCAGCTTGGCGGGAGTCGGGGAGCTGTTTTTT. The chain joins TRBV5-1 to TRBJ2-2; D possibly corresponds to TRBD2 (6 bases). Germline lookup yields CDR1 SGHRS and CDR2 YFSETQ. Trimming took 0 bases from V and 7 from J, leaving 7 bases between them. There are 13 residues in the CDR3.

The V and J genes are TRBV27 and TRBJ2-2; 7 bases are shared with TRBD1. Unmatched junction bases numbered 12, after V lost 5 bases and J lost 0 bases. Germline V gives CDR1 MNHEY, CDR2 SMNVEV (reference sequence). The length of the CDR3 is 18 residues. CDR3 DNA sequence: TGTGCCAGCAGTAAACCCGGGACAGTCCATACGAACACCGGGGAGCTGTTTTTT. Translation gives CASSKPGTVHTNTGELFF.

This chain links TRBV11-2 with TRBJ2-2; 7 nucleotides line up with TRBD1. The V gene's germline CDR1 is SGHAT and CDR2 FQNNGV. V gave up 3 bases and J gave up 2 bases; unmatched junction bases: 6. The CDR3 consists of 16 residues. The chain's CDR3 is CASSFSGTVNTGELFF. The CDR3 DNA reads TGTGCCAGCAGCTTCTCCGGGACAGTTAACACCGGGGAGCTGTTTTTT.

The chain has TRBV5-5 and TRBJ2-1; 7 bases match TRBD2. The CDR3 has 15 amino acids. V dropped 2 bases and J dropped 5; count of bases not matched to a gene: 7. Germline CDR1 reads SGHKS; CDR2 reads YYEKEE (reference sequence). CDR3 DNA: TGTGCCAGCAGCTTACGGCGGGAGAAAAACAATGAGCAGTTCTTC. Translation gives CASSLRREKNNEQFF.

The chain couples TRBV27 to TRBJ2-5, with TRBD1 identical over 8 bases. Matching the DNA end better, TRBJ2-7 makes the J call doubtful. CDR1 and CDR2 (germline): MNHEY, SMNVEV (reference sequence). The CDR3 length is 15 residues. CDR3 coding DNA: TGTGCCAGCAGTACGGGCCGGACAGGGTCCTACGAGCAGTACTTC. Protein: CASSTGRTGSYEQYF.

V gene TRBV5-1 combines with J gene TRBJ2-5; tentatively, D is TRBD2 (6 bases). The CDR3 contains 15 residues. V lost 5 bases and J 1 base, leaving 15 bases between the germline ends. Germline CDR1 and CDR2: SGHRS and YFSETQ. The CDR3 here is CASRTGAGIQETQYF. CDR3 bases: TGCGCCAGCAGGACGGGAGCGGGCATCCAAGAGACCCAGTACTTC.

Worth noting for this clone: The sample holds other DNA sequences that translate to the same CDR3. The chain combines TRBV5-1 with TRBJ2-1; D is perhaps TRBD2 (6 bases). The CDR3 spans 13 residues. V was shortened by 0 bases and J by 6 bases, with 7 bases between the two germline ends. CDR1 and CDR2 from the germline V gene are SGHRS and YFSETQ. CDR3 protein: CASSLVGGNEQFF. The CDR3 DNA reads as TGCGCCAGCAGCTTGGTGGGAGGCAATGAGCAGTTCTTC.

The chain recombines TRBV5-1 with TRBJ2-1, with 7 nucleotides matching TRBD1. The V segment lost 5 bases and the J segment 7 bases; nucleotides outside the gene matches: 6. Germline values: CDR1 SGHRS, CDR2 YFSETQ. The CDR3 sequence is 13 residues long. The CDR3 loop is CASRGTVDNEQFF. For the CDR3, the DNA is TGCGCCAGCAGGGGGACAGTGGATAATGAGCAGTTCTTC.

The rearrangement uses TRBV7-2 and TRBJ2-1; no definite D call. This CDR3 has 14 residues. CDR1 SGHTA and CDR2 FQGNSA come from the germline V gene. Deletions cut 0 bases from V and 8 bases from J, with 11 bases between. DNA for the CDR3: TGTGCCAGCAGCTTAGCTAGTCCTTTCTATGAGCAGTTCTTC. Translated: CASSLASPFYEQFF.

To note about this clone: This CDR3 is also generated by other DNA sequences in the sample. The genes are TRBV28 and TRBJ2-7; D not resolved. Germline-derived CDR1 and CDR2 are MDHEN and SYDVKM. V was trimmed by 3 bases and J by 1 base, leaving 4 bases between them. The CDR3 loop spans 12 amino acids. CDR3 sequence (DNA): TGTGCCAGCAGTTTGAGGTCCTACGAGCAGTACTTC. Translated, it gives CASSLRSYEQYF.

This chain connects TRBV2 to TRBJ2-1; D is uncertain. CDR1 SNHLY and CDR2 FYNNEI come from the germline V gene. CDR3 length: 14 amino acids. Deletions cut 3 bases from V and 6 bases from J, with 12 bases between. The CDR3 DNA is TGTGCCAGCAGTGAGTTGGTGGGCGGCAATGAGCAGTTCTTC. It yields the protein CASSELVGGNEQFF.

The chain carries TRBV11-2 and TRBJ2-7; tentatively, D is TRBD2 (5 bases). Germline loops: CDR1 SGHAT, CDR2 FQNNGV. V gave up 6 bases and J gave up 5 bases, with 17 bases separating them. The CDR3 runs 14 residues. The CDR3 bases are TGTGCCAGCAGGGCCTGGCTAGCCGGTAACGAGCAGTACTTC. This translates into CASRAWLAGNEQYF. Supplemented by reference TRBV11-2 and TRBJ2-7, the full variable domain reads EAGVAQSPRYKIIEKRQSVAFWCNPISGHATLYWYQQILGQGPKLLIQFQNNGVVDDSQLPKDRFSAERLKGVDSTLKIQPAKLEDSAVYLCASRAWLAGNEQYFGPGTRLTVT.

The chain combines TRBV28 with TRBJ1-4; tentatively, D is TRBD1 (6 bases). Germline CDR1 and CDR2: MDHEN and SYDVKM. The CDR3 is 13 amino acids. Trimming pared 7 bases from V and 3 bases from J, leaving 9 bases between. CDR3 sequence (DNA): TGTGCCAGCATAGGACAGCCTAATGAAAAACTGTTTTTT. Protein: CASIGQPNEKLFF.

The V and J genes are TRBV5-1 and TRBJ2-2; D possibly corresponds to TRBD1 (5 bases). V was cut by 2 bases and J by 3 bases, with 20 bases left in between. Germline CDR1 SGHRS, CDR2 YFSETQ. The CDR3 covers 18 residues. The CDR3 protein is CASSFRTFWLGDTGELFF. The CDR3, as DNA: TGCGCCAGCAGCTTCAGGACATTCTGGTTAGGGGACACCGGGGAGCTGTTTTTT.

The gene calls are TRBV11-3 and TRBJ1-5; D call uncertain. CDR3 length: 14 residues. Looked up from germline, CDR1 is SGHNT and CDR2 is YENEEA. The V gene lost 3 bases and the J gene lost 3 bases, with 9 bases spanning the gap. The CDR3 DNA follows: TGTGCCAGCAGCTTCGGGCACAACAATCAGCCCCAGCATTTT. Translating it yields CASSFGHNNQPQHF.

This chain connects TRBV6-1 to TRBJ2-3; 7 nucleotides line up with TRBD2. Germline CDR1 MNHNS, CDR2 SASEGT. The CDR3 covers 15 residues. J lost 3 bases, V lost 1 base, and 4 bases had no gene match. The CDR3 DNA sequence: TGTGCCAGCAGTGAAGGGTATAGCGGGACAGATACGCAGTATTTT. Its translation: CASSEGYSGTDTQYF.

The chain recombines TRBV19 with TRBJ2-5; TRBD1 matches at 10 bases. The CDR3 consists of 16 residues. The germline CDR1 and CDR2 sequences are LNHDA and SQIVND (reference sequence). The V and J ends lost 5 bases and 5 bases, in that order; junction bases with no gene match: 11. This CDR3 reads CASSVSGDRGSETQYF. Here the CDR3 DNA reads TGTGCCAGTAGTGTCTCAGGGGACAGGGGATCCGAGACCCAGTACTTC.

This chain uses TRBV5-1 with TRBJ2-2, with D possibly being TRBD1 or TRBD2 (5 bases each). The CDR3 loop spans 14 amino acids. Per germline, CDR1 SGHRS and CDR2 YFSETQ. The ends were cut back, 2 bases at V and 7 bases at J, with 12 bases in the middle. CDR3 coding DNA: TGCGCCAGCAGCTTCGGGACGTCAGGCGGGGAGCTGTTTTTT. It translates to CASSFGTSGGELFF.

The V gene is TRBV5-4, the J gene TRBJ2-1, with a possible D match to TRBD2 (6 bases). The V gene's germline CDR1 is SGHNT and CDR2 YYREEE (reference sequence). CDR3 length: 16 amino acids. V was cut by 0 bases and J by 1 base, with 11 bases left in between. The chain's CDR3 is CASSLAEGLSYNEQFF. In nucleotides, the CDR3 is TGTGCCAGCAGCTTGGCGGAGGGGCTTTCCTACAATGAGCAGTTCTTC.

As concerns this clone: Relative to the germline gene, one junction end is altered; a read error may explain this. V is TRBV9 and J is TRBJ1-2; D remains unclear. Germline CDR1 and CDR2: SGDLS and YYNGEE. The CDR3 totals 15 residues. CDR3 DNA: TGTGCCAGCATCGTATATTGGAGCTCGATCTATGGCTACACCTTC. It translates to CASIVYWSSIYGYTF.